These T cell receptor beta chains were read from a single sample in a study of vaccination and CD4 T cells after COVID-19. Their antigen targets remain unknown. TCRdb called the PCR reads again in MiXCR, with one record for every CDR3 protein. The repertoire has 20,000 to 25,000 distinct CDR3 sequences, 30% to 35% of them found once; the top ten carry roughly an eighth. Material: CD4+ T cells from blood, cultured in vitro, obtained about 7 months after SARS-CoV-2 vaccination. Receptors originate from a human donor who had recovered from COVID-19. Both conserved end residues are part of each CDR3. A D gene is named only where the DNA matches it firmly. Size is omitted from some rows. Given values are once, few, many or a class for expanded clones.

v_call	j_call	d_call	clone_size	cdr3_nt	cdr3_aa
TRBV12-3/TRBV12-4	TRBJ2-5	-	-	TGTGCCAGCAGTTTACGGCCTGGGGGCCAGTACTTC	CASSLRPGGQYF
TRBV20-1	TRBJ2-3	-	-	TGCAGTGCTACCTACCCCGGGGCGAGCACAGATACGCAGTATTTT	CSATYPGASTDTQYF
TRBV7-6	TRBJ2-2	TRBD2	few	TGTGCCAGCAGCCGTAAGCCCGGGACTAGCGGGAGGAACACCGGGGAGCTGTTTTTT	CASSRKPGTSGRNTGELFF
TRBV20-1	TRBJ2-4	-	few	TGCAGTGCGCAGGGGATGAACATTCAGTACTTC	CSAQGMNIQYF
TRBV6-4	TRBJ2-1	TRBD2	once	TGTGCCAGCCGATTAGCGGAACTCCTCGGGAGGGAGCAGTTCTTC	CASRLAELLGREQFF
TRBV4-2	TRBJ1-2	-	-	TGTGCCAGCAGCGAAGCGGGGGTTATGGTGGAAGGCTACACCTTC	CASSEAGVMVEGYTF
TRBV5-1	TRBJ2-5	-	-	TGCGCCAGCAGCTTTAATCCAGGGGAGCAAGAGACCCAGTACTTC	CASSFNPGEQETQYF
TRBV20-1	TRBJ2-5	-	few	TGCAGTGCTACCACTCTCCTACAAGAGACCCAGTACTTC	CSATTLLQETQYF
TRBV19	TRBJ1-5	TRBD1	-	TGTGCCAGCACCCCTCGACAGGGAACCAATCAGCCCCAGCATTTT	CASTPRQGTNQPQHF
TRBV10-3	TRBJ2-3	TRBD2	-	TGTGCCATCAGTCCTCAAGCGGGGGGGGAAGATACGCAGTATTTT	CAISPQAGGEDTQYF
TRBV4-2	TRBJ1-5	-	-	TGTGCCAGCAGCCAAGAGTATTCGGGGTTTGGCAATCAGCCCCAGCATTTT	CASSQEYSGFGNQPQHF
TRBV7-7	TRBJ2-5	-	few	TGTGCTAGCACTCGTTCCGGGGGGCTCGGAGAGACCCAGTACTTC	CASTRSGGLGETQYF
TRBV19	TRBJ2-3	-	-	TGTGCCAGTAGTATGGAAGAGGGAGATACGCAGTATTTT	CASSMEEGDTQYF
TRBV7-9	TRBJ2-7	-	-	TGTGCCAGCAGCTTAGGGGATACCCTCAGGGACGAGCAGTACTTC	CASSLGDTLRDEQYF
TRBV7-8	TRBJ1-5	TRBD1	-	TGTGCCAGCAGCCAGGGACAGTATCAGCCCCAGCATTTT	CASSQGQYQPQHF
TRBV12-3/TRBV12-4	TRBJ1-2	TRBD1	-	TGTGCCAGCAGTTTCCGCCTGGGAGGGGGCAAAGGCTACACCTTC	CASSFRLGGGKGYTF
TRBV30	TRBJ1-2	-	-	TGTGCCTGCCCGACGGCCCTTGATCTGCGTGGCTACACCTTC	CACPTALDLRGYTF
TRBV20-1	TRBJ1-2	-	few	TGCAGTTATTTCTTCCGGGACACTAATAACTATGGCTACACCTTC	CSYFFRDTNNYGYTF
TRBV27	TRBJ2-3	-	-	TGTGCCAGCAGTACAGTCAGCACAGATACGCAGTATTTT	CASSTVSTDTQYF
TRBV19	TRBJ2-3	TRBD1	-	TGTGCCAGTAGTCTGGGGGACAGGGATACAGATACGCAGTATTTT	CASSLGDRDTDTQYF
TRBV6-2/TRBV6-3	TRBJ2-2	-	few	TGTGCCAGCAGTACCGGACTAAACGGGGAGCTGTTTTTT	CASSTGLNGELFF
TRBV6-1	TRBJ1-5	TRBD1	-	TGTGCCAGCAGCCCACAGGGGGGCAATCAGCCCCAGCATTTT	CASSPQGGNQPQHF
TRBV6-5	TRBJ2-5	TRBD2	-	TGTGCCAGCAGTTACTCCCCCAGCGGGGTAGGGACCCAGTACTTC	CASSYSPSGVGTQYF
TRBV11-3	TRBJ2-3	-	few	TGTGCCAGCAGCCCGACAGCTAGCACAGATACGCAGTATTTT	CASSPTASTDTQYF
TRBV19	TRBJ1-3	-	few	TGTGCCAGTAGTGTCCGGGGAGCTGGAAACACCATATATTTT	CASSVRGAGNTIYF
TRBV7-8	TRBJ2-2	TRBD1	-	TGTGCCAGCAGCTTAGCGCAAGGGACAGGGCTCACCGGGGAGCTGTTTTTT	CASSLAQGTGLTGELFF
TRBV20-1	TRBJ1-6	TRBD1	-	TGCAGTGCTACAACACAGGGGGCTGGGAATTCACCCCTCCACTTT	CSATTQGAGNSPLHF
TRBV27	TRBJ1-6	TRBD1	-	TGTGCCAGCAGTTTAAAGGACAGGGGTAATTCACCCCTCCACTTT	CASSLKDRGNSPLHF